This T cell receptor (beta chain) was retrieved from a study of a mutant IDH1 vaccine in newly diagnosed glioma. The wider study: Administration of eight vaccinations to patients took place in weeks 1, 3, 5, 7, 11, 15, 19, 23. Beforehand, treatment had been radiotherapy, temozolomide, or both; the majority received both. Treated patients, 62.5% male and around 40% female, averaged about 40 years of age.

Stated time point: week 11, during vaccination. What each vaccine dose contained was 300 ug of mutant IDH1 20-mer peptide, accompanied by topical imiquimod. Newly diagnosed WHO grade 3 or 4 IDH1-mutant, ATRX-lost astrocytomas were identified in the donors. Germline V gives CDR1 PRHDT, CDR2 FYEKMQ (reference sequence). The CDR3 has 13 residues. The data were produced by immunoSEQ multiplex PCR, yet TCRdb's version contains in-frame clones alone and is incomplete. The sample lists some 120,000 clones, 80% occurring once. As for this clone: The antigen is unknown. A read error may account for a junction end that differs from germline.

This TCR derives from a man aged 35 to 55 with glioma. V usage is TRBV13 and J usage is TRBJ1-2, with D possibly matching TRBD1 (6 bases). This material consisted of PBMCs, taken from a glioma patient whose treatment included an IDH1 peptide vaccine. DNA for the CDR3: TGTGCCAGCAGCTTAGGCAAGAGTGGGGGACACTTCTTC. It specifies CASSLGKSGGHFF. Using reference TRBV13 and TRBJ1-2 for the parts outside the CDR3, the full variable domain is AAGVIQSPRHLIKEKRETATLKCYPIPRHDTVYWYQQGPGQDPQFLISFYEKMQSDKGSIPDRFSAQQFSDYHSELNMSSLELGDSALYFCASSLGKSGGHFFGSGTRLTVV.